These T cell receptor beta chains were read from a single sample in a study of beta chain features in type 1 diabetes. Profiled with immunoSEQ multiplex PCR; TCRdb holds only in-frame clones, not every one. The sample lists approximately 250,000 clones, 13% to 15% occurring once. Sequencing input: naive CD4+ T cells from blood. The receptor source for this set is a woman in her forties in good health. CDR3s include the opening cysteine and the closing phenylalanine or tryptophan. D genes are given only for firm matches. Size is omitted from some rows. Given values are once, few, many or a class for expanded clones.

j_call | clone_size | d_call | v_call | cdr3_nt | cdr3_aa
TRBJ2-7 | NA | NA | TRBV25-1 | TGTGCCAGCAGTGATCCGACACAGTACTCCTACGAGCAGTACTTC | CASSDPTQYSYEQYF
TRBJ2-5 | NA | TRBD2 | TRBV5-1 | TGCGCCAGCAGCTTGGAGGGCCAGCGGGGAGAGACCCAGTACTTC | CASSLEGQRGETQYF
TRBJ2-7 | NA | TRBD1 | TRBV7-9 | TGTGCCAGCAGCTTAGAACCCGGGACAGGGGTTTACGAGCAGTACTTC | CASSLEPGTGVYEQYF
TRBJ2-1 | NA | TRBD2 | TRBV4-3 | TGCGCCAGCAGCCTAAGGACTAGTTTTTATTCGGCCGCATCGGACAATGAGCAGTTCTTC | CASSLRTSFYSAASDNEQFF
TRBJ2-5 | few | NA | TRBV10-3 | TGTGCCATCGGGGCGGGGCGGGGGACCCAGTACTTC | CAIGAGRGTQYF
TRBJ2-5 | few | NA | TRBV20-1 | TGCAGTGCTAGCAGGCAAGAGACCCAGTACTTC | CSASRQETQYF
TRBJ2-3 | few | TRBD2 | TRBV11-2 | TGTGCCAGCAGCTTAGTAAGCGGGGGGCTCACAGATACGCAGTATTTT | CASSLVSGGLTDTQYF
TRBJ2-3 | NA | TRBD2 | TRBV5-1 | TGCGCCAGCAGCTTGGCTGGGGGGGTCACAGATACGCAGTATTTT | CASSLAGGVTDTQYF
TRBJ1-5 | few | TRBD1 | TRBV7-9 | TGTGCCAGCAGCCCCACGCCCGGGACAGGGGTTTTAAGCAATCAGCCCCAGCATTTT | CASSPTPGTGVLSNQPQHF
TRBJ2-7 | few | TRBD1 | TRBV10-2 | TGCGCCAGCAGTGACAACAGGGGCGGGTACGAGCAGTACTTC | CASSDNRGGYEQYF
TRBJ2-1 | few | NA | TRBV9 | TGTGCCAGCAGCGTAGGGGGCAGCTATGAGCAGTTCTTC | CASSVGGSYEQFF
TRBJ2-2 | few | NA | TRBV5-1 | TGCGCCAGCAGCTCGACCCCCGGCCAGGGTCCGGAGCTGTTTTTT | CASSSTPGQGPELFF
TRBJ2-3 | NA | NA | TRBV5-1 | TGCGCCAGCAGCTTGGGACTAGGGAGCACAGATACGCAGTATTTT | CASSLGLGSTDTQYF
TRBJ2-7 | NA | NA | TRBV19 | TGTGCCAGTAGTAGACAGGTAGCCAACGAGCAGTACTTC | CASSRQVANEQYF
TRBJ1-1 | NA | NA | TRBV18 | TGTGCCAGCTCACACGGACAGATCACTGAAGCTTTCTTT | CASSHGQITEAFF
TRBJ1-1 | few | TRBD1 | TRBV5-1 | TGCGCCAGCAGGCTACAGGGGGCAGTGAACACTGAAGCTTTCTTT | CASRLQGAVNTEAFF
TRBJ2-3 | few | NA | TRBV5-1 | TGCGCCAGCAGCTATTCGACAGGCCCTAGCACAGATACGCAGTATTTT | CASSYSTGPSTDTQYF
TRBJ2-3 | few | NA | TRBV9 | TGTGCCAGCAGCGTTCTAGCGGATACGCAGTATTTT | CASSVLADTQYF
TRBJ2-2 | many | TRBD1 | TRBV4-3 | TGCGCCAGCACGCGGGACAGGGGGCCCGGGGAGCTGTTTTTT | CASTRDRGPGELFF
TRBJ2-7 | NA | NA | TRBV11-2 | TGTGCCAGCACCCCCATAAGGGGCAGGGCCCCTTACGAGCAGTACTTC | CASTPIRGRAPYEQYF
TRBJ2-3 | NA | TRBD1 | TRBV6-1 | TGTGCCAGCGGAACGGACAGGGGGCGGACAGATACGCAGTATTTT | CASGTDRGRTDTQYF
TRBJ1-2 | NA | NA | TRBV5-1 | TGCGCCAGCAGCCTGGACAGCTATGGCTACACCTTC | CASSLDSYGYTF
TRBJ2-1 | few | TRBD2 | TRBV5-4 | TGTGCCAGCAGCCCGAGCGGGGGTGGGTACAATGAGCAGTTCTTC | CASSPSGGGYNEQFF
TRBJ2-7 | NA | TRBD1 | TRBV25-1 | TGTGCCAGCACCCCCGATCGGACAGGGGGCTACGAGCAGTACTTC | CASTPDRTGGYEQYF
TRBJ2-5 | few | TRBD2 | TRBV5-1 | TGCGCCAGCAGTTCCGGGGGTAGCGGGGGCCAAGAGACCCAGTACTTC | CASSSGGSGGQETQYF
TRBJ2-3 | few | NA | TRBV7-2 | TGTGCCAGCAGCTTAAGGGGGGGCCGCTCAGATACGCAGTATTTT | CASSLRGGRSDTQYF
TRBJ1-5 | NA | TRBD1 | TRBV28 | TGTGCCAGCATATGGGACAGGGATAGCAATCAGCCCCAGCATTTT | CASIWDRDSNQPQHF
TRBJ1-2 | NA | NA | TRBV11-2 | TGTGCCAGCAGCCCTACAGGGTATGGCTACACCTTC | CASSPTGYGYTF
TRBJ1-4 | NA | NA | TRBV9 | TGTGCCAGCAGCGTATATGAGAGTAATGAAAAACTGTTTTTT | CASSVYESNEKLFF
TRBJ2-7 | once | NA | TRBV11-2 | TGTGCCAGCAGGATCTCCGGGGCCTACGAGCAGTACTTC | CASRISGAYEQYF
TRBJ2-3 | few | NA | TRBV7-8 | TGTGCCAGCAGCTTACGCCCGCAGCTTCCCCAGGTCCCAGATACGCAGTATTTT | CASSLRPQLPQVPDTQYF
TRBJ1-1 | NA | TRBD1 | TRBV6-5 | TGTGCCAGCAGTTACCAACAGGGGGGCACTGAAGCTTTCTTT | CASSYQQGGTEAFF
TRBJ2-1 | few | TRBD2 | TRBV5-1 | TGCGCCAGCAGCGCGGGGACTAGCGGGGGCCGATACAATGAGCAGTTCTTC | CASSAGTSGGRYNEQFF
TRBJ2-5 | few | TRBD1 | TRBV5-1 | TGCGCCAGCAGCGGAACAGGGGGCGTACAAGAGACCCAGTACTTC | CASSGTGGVQETQYF
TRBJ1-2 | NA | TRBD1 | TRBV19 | TGTGCCAGTACCGACGAACGGGACAGGGGATATGGCTACACCTTC | CASTDERDRGYGYTF
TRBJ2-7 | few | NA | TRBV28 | TGTGCCAGCAGTCCCGGACAAACCGACGAGCAGTACTTC | CASSPGQTDEQYF
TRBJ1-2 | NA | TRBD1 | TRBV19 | TGTGCCAGTATACTTCGGACAGGGACCTATGGCTACACCTTC | CASILRTGTYGYTF
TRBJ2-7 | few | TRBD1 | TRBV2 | TGTGCCAGCAGTGGTGGACAGGGGAACTACGAGCAGTACTTC | CASSGGQGNYEQYF
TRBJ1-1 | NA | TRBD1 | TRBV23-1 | TGCGCCAGCAGTCAACCCGACATTCAGGGGGCGAACACTGAAGCTTTCTTT | CASSQPDIQGANTEAFF
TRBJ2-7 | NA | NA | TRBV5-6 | TGTGCCAGCAGCTCCTTTGGGGTCGGGGGATACGAGCAGTACTTC | CASSSFGVGGYEQYF
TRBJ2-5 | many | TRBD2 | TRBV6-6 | TGTGCCAGCAGACCCGGGGGGGAGACCCAGTACTTC | CASRPGGETQYF
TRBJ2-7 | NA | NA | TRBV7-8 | TGTGCCAGCAGCTTCCTAGCAGACCGAGGATCCTACGAGCAGTACTTC | CASSFLADRGSYEQYF
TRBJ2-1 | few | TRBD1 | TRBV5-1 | TGCGCCAGCAGCGGCCTCACAGGGGATGAGCAGTTCTTC | CASSGLTGDEQFF
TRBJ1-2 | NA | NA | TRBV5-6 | TGTGCCAGCAGCTTGGTTGTGGCAGGCCCGGGCTACACCTTC | CASSLVVAGPGYTF
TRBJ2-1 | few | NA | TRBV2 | TGTGCCAGCAGTTTCCCACCTTCGGAGGGCGATGAGCAGTTCTTC | CASSFPPSEGDEQFF
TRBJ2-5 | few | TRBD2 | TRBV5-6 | TGTGCCAGCAGCGTACCTAGTCGGGGAGCGGGGGGCTGGCAAGAGACCCAGTACTTC | CASSVPSRGAGGWQETQYF
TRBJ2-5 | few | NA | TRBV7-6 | TGTGCCAGCAGCCCAGGGGGGCAAGAGACCCAGTACTTC | CASSPGGQETQYF
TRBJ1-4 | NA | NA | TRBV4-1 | TGCGCCAGCAGCCAAAGGCCCCGACCCCGGGTATCAACTAATGAAAAACTGTTTTTT | CASSQRPRPRVSTNEKLFF
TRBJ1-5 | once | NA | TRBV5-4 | TGTGCCAGCAGCTCGGACTTGAGCAATCAGCCCCAGCATTTT | CASSSDLSNQPQHF
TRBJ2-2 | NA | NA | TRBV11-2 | TGTGCCAGCAGCTTGCGGGGAGTGCCTACGAACACCGGGGAGCTGTTTTTT | CASSLRGVPTNTGELFF
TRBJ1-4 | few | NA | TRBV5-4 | TGTGCCAGCAGTTCGGTGGTGACTAATGAAAAACTGTTTTTT | CASSSVVTNEKLFF
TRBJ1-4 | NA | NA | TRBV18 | TGTGCCAGCTCACTGGACAGTCTTGCAACTAATGAAAAACTGTTTTTT | CASSLDSLATNEKLFF
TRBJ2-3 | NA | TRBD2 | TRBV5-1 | TGCGCCAGCAGCTCCGGACTAGCGGGGGGCACAGATACGCAGTATTTT | CASSSGLAGGTDTQYF
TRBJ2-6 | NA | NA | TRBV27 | TGTGCCAGCAGTTTAGAGTTCTCTGGGGCCAACGTCCTGACTTTC | CASSLEFSGANVLTF